What follows are 4 T cell receptor beta chains derived from one specimen sequenced in a study of cytomegalovirus exposure and HLA in healthy donors. Amplification used 60 Vbeta primers and 13 Jbeta primers. The table came from immunoSEQ multiplex PCR; TCRdb's copy has only in-frame clones and leaves some out. This table holds 100,000 to 150,000 clones, about 79% found once. The specimen sequenced was PBMCs. The source of these receptors is a woman between 50 and 59 years old in good health and CMV-seronegative.

The V call is TRBV11-3, the J call TRBJ2-5, with D possibly matching TRBD1 (8 bases). The V gene lost 6 bases and the J gene lost 5 bases, with 19 bases spanning the gap. Germline lookup yields CDR1 SGHNT and CDR2 YENEEA. The CDR3 spans 15 residues. CDR3 sequence: CASSRGDRTQETQYF. DNA for the CDR3: TGTGCCAGCAGTCGGGGGGACAGGACGCAGGAGACCCAGTACTTC.

V usage is TRBV6-1 and J usage is TRBJ2-3; TRBD1 agrees at 8 bases. Looked up from germline, CDR1 is MNHNS and CDR2 is SASEGT. The CDR3 contains 15 residues. The V gene end was trimmed by 6 bases and the J gene end by 0 bases; junction bases not matched to a gene: 5. The CDR3 DNA follows: TGTGCCAGCAGCTTGGGACAGGTTAGCACAGATACGCAGTATTTT. It is translated as CASSLGQVSTDTQYF.

The chain uses TRBV27 and TRBJ1-2; D is perhaps TRBD1 (5 bases). The CDR3 sequence is 15 residues long. With 6 bases removed from V and 1 base from J, the gap between germline ends came to 15 bases. The germline V gene has CDR1 MNHEY and CDR2 SMNVEV (reference sequence). Written as DNA, the CDR3 is TGTGCCAGCAGCCGGGGGGGGAATTATAACTATGGCTACACCTTC. The encoded protein is CASSRGGNYNYGYTF.

The rearrangement uses TRBV6-1 and TRBJ2-5; D is ambiguous. Gene TRBJ2-7 matches the end of the DNA better, so the J call may be wrong. Germline V gene data show CDR1 as MNHNS and CDR2 as SASEGT. The CDR3 loop spans 14 amino acids. DNA for the CDR3: TGTGCCAGCAGTGATTCGGCAGGCGTCTACGAGCAGTACTTC. It translates to CASSDSAGVYEQYF.